The 31 T cell receptor beta chains presented below share a single source sample, sequenced in a study of cytomegalovirus exposure and HLA in healthy donors. With 60 Vbeta and 13 Jbeta primers, the PCR was carried out. Produced via immunoSEQ multiplex PCR; TCRdb's table is partial and in-frame only. This sample has about 200,000 clones, with approximately 70% found just once. Sequences were obtained from PBMCs. The receptor source for this set is a man aged 40-49 years in good health and CMV-seropositive.

This chain links TRBV5-8 with TRBJ1-2; D possibly corresponds to TRBD1 (5 bases). Germline V CDR1 and CDR2: SGHTS, YDEGEE. V gave up 0 bases and J gave up 12 bases, with 18 bases separating them. This CDR3 has 14 amino acids. Written as DNA, the CDR3 is TGTGCCAGCAGCTTGGCCGGGGGTCCGACAAGAAACACCTTC. Translating gives CASSLAGGPTRNTF.

The sample holds a few counts of this clone. The chain links TRBV9 to TRBJ1-1; no clear D gene. The germline V gene has CDR1 SGDLS and CDR2 YYNGEE. V lost 4 bases and J 8 bases, leaving 15 bases between the germline ends. The CDR3 is made up of 13 amino acids. CDR3 region: CASSPIAMSEAFF. The CDR3 nucleotides read TGTGCCAGCAGCCCGATCGCTATGTCGGAAGCTTTCTTT.

The chain has TRBV28 and TRBJ2-7; 7 bases are a match to TRBD1. Germline V gene sequence: CDR1 MDHEN, CDR2 SYDVKM. Trimming took 3 bases from V and 4 from J; bases not matched to a gene: 9. This CDR3 has 15 amino acids. The CDR3 protein is CASSFPRTGIYEQYF. In DNA form, the CDR3 reads TGTGCCAGCAGTTTTCCTAGGACAGGAATATACGAGCAGTACTTC.

The chain combines TRBV19 with TRBJ2-7, with D perhaps matching TRBD2 (6 bases). The V gene lost 5 bases and the J gene lost 2 bases, with 16 bases spanning the gap. The CDR3 covers 15 residues. Germline values: CDR1 LNHDA, CDR2 SQIVND (reference sequence). CDR3 nucleotides: TGTGCCAGTAGTCCGTCGGGACTCCCGGCCTACGAGCAGTACTTC. The encoded protein is CASSPSGLPAYEQYF.

This chain uses TRBV2 with TRBJ2-7; 8 bases are shared with TRBD2. This CDR3 has 14 residues. J was trimmed by 13 bases and V by 6 bases; bases with no gene match: 17. CDR1 and CDR2 from the germline V gene are SNHLY and FYNNEI. CDR3 DNA sequence: TGTGCCAGCAGACCCCCTAGCGGGCTACCCCCCCGATACTTC. As protein: CASRPPSGLPPRYF.

V and J are TRBV14 and TRBJ2-7; D possibly corresponds to TRBD2 (7 bases). V was cut by 10 bases and J by 4 bases, with 17 bases left in between. This CDR3 is built from 13 residues. The V gene's germline CDR1 is SGHDN and CDR2 FVKESK. The CDR3 DNA follows: TGTGCCACCTCGGAGGGGGGGTGGTACGAGCAGTACTTC. Protein product: CATSEGGWYEQYF.

This clone was observed a handful of times. V is TRBV5-6 and J is TRBJ2-6; D ambiguous. Germline V CDR1 and CDR2: SGHDT, YYEEEE. The CDR3 extends over 15 amino acids. Trimming shortened V by 2 bases and J by 9 bases, and 15 bases separated the two germline ends. CDR3 bases: TGTGCCAGCAGCTTTGACACGGTGGTAGTCAACGTCCTGACTTTC. It translates to CASSFDTVVVNVLTF.

V is TRBV5-1 and J is TRBJ1-1, with D possibly being TRBD1 (5 bases). The CDR3 runs 13 residues. The V and J ends lost 4 bases and 1 base respectively, with 8 bases between them. Germline V gene sequence: CDR1 SGHRS, CDR2 YFSETQ. The CDR3 loop reads CASSIQENTEAFF. The CDR3, as DNA: TGCGCCAGCAGCATACAGGAGAACACTGAAGCTTTCTTT.

The genes are TRBV5-1 and TRBJ1-6; D is undetermined. Germline CDR1 SGHRS, CDR2 YFSETQ. The CDR3 is 17 amino acids. Trimming cost V 0 bases and J 0 bases, with 10 bases left between them. The CDR3 coding sequence is TGCGCCAGCAGCTTGGCCGGGAAGAGCTCCTATAATTCACCCCTCCACTTT. Its translation is CASSLAGKSSYNSPLHF.

V and J are TRBV5-1 and TRBJ2-3, with a tentative D call TRBD1 (6 bases). Per the germline V gene, CDR1 is SGHRS and CDR2 is YFSETQ. V gave up 5 bases and J gave up 0 bases, with 16 bases separating them. This CDR3 contains 16 residues. The CDR3: CASRAPGDISTDTQYF. In DNA, the CDR3 is TGCGCCAGCAGGGCGCCAGGGGACATTAGCACAGATACGCAGTATTTT.

The chain is built from TRBV10-3 and TRBJ1-1, with 7 bases fitting TRBD1. CDR3 length equals 14 residues. Germline V gene lookup returns CDR1 ENHRY and CDR2 SYGVKD. The J segment lost 4 bases and the V segment lost 6 bases, leaving 8 bases of the junction unmatched. CDR3 DNA sequence: TGTGCCATCAGGCCCGGACAGGAGTCCACTGAAGCTTTCTTT. Amino acids: CAIRPGQESTEAFF.

The rearrangement joins TRBV28 to TRBJ1-5, with D hard to call. The CDR3 length is 15 residues. The V gene lost 2 bases and the J gene lost 0 bases, with 8 bases spanning the gap. The germline V gene has CDR1 MDHEN and CDR2 SYDVKM. CDR3 loop: CASSLRTSSNQPQHF. Written as DNA, the CDR3 is TGTGCCAGCAGTTTACGGACTTCTAGCAATCAGCCCCAGCATTTT.

This CDR3 reads CASSPGLAGGETQYF. For the CDR3, the DNA is TGTGCCAGCAGTCCCGGACTAGCGGGGGGTGAGACCCAGTACTTC. The chain links TRBV27 to TRBJ2-5; 14 bases fit TRBD2. Germline V gene data show CDR1 as MNHEY and CDR2 as SMNVEV (reference sequence). The CDR3 runs to 15 residues. The V and J ends lost 5 bases and 5 bases, in that order; junction bases with no gene match: 4.

This chain joins TRBV4-1 and TRBJ2-3; 7 bases map to TRBD1. Germline CDR1 and CDR2: MGHRA and YSYEKL. This CDR3 is 16 amino acids long. V shed 4 bases, J shed 5 bases, and the junction held 12 bases outside the gene matches. CDR3 sequence: CASSPSTGTLGDTQYF. The DNA for the CDR3 is TGCGCCAGCAGCCCGTCGACAGGGACCCTCGGAGATACGCAGTATTTT.

This chain uses TRBV5-1 with TRBJ2-1, with TRBD2 matching 9 bases. CDR1 and CDR2 (germline): SGHRS, YFSETQ. V gave up 4 bases and J gave up 8 bases; unmatched junction bases: 10. The CDR3 loop spans 15 amino acids. In nucleotides, the CDR3 is TGCGCCAGCAGCCCCGGGACTAGCTCGCGGTATGAGCAGTTCTTC. It is translated as CASSPGTSSRYEQFF. The full variable domain, completed using reference TRBV5-1 and TRBJ2-1, is KAGVTQTPRYLIKTRGQQVTLSCSPISGHRSVSWYQQTPGQGLQFLFEYFSETQRNKGNFPGRFSGRQFSNSRSEMNVSTLELGDSALYLCASSPGTSSRYEQFFGPGTRLTVL.

The chain uses TRBV28 and TRBJ2-1; the D gene is possibly TRBD1 (5 bases). The CDR3 has 14 residues. Germline loops: CDR1 MDHEN, CDR2 SYDVKM. The V and J ends lost 6 bases and 3 bases respectively, with 12 bases between them. In nucleotides, the CDR3 is TGTGCCAGCAGGCTGACAGAGGACTACAATGAGCAGTTCTTC. Its protein is CASRLTEDYNEQFF.

The chain has TRBV5-6 and TRBJ1-1; D gene ambiguous. V was pared by 4 bases and J by 0 bases, with 19 bases between. The CDR3 runs 17 residues. CDR1 and CDR2 from the germline V gene are SGHDT and YYEEEE. Here the CDR3 reads CASSPSGGWMMNTEAFF. The CDR3 coding sequence is TGTGCCAGCAGCCCCTCGGGAGGATGGATGATGAACACTGAAGCTTTCTTT. The full variable domain, completed using reference TRBV5-6 and TRBJ1-1, is DAGVTQSPTHLIKTRGQQVTLRCSPKSGHDTVSWYQQALGQGPQFIFQYYEEEERQRGNFPDRFSGHQFPNYSSELNVNALLLGDSALYLCASSPSGGWMMNTEAFFGQGTRLTVV.

CDR3 amino acids: CASSTGREYNSPLHF. The DNA for the CDR3 is TGTGCCAGCAGTACCGGGAGGGAGTATAATTCACCCCTCCACTTT. The chain employs TRBV6-1 and TRBJ1-6, with no clear D. The V gene's germline CDR1 is MNHNS and CDR2 SASEGT. Trimming removed 5 bases from V and 4 bases from J, with 12 bases in between. CDR3 length: 15 amino acids.

The table lists this clone with a few counts. V gene TRBV19 combines with J gene TRBJ1-5; TRBD1 matches 10 bases. V was pared by 1 base and J by 5 bases, with 2 bases of the junction left unmatched. This CDR3 is built from 15 residues. CDR1 is LNHDA and CDR2 is SQIVND in the germline V gene (reference sequence). The CDR3 spells CASSIGDRGHQPQHF. In DNA form, the CDR3 reads TGTGCCAGTAGTATAGGGGACAGGGGCCATCAGCCCCAGCATTTT.

V gene TRBV10-3 combines with J gene TRBJ1-1; 7 nucleotides match TRBD1. With V trimmed by 5 bases and J by 1 base, 4 bases remained unmatched. CDR1 and CDR2 from the germline V gene are ENHRY and SYGVKD. There are 14 residues in the CDR3. CDR3 amino acids: CAISKTGSNTEAFF. CDR3 nucleotide sequence: TGTGCCATCAGTAAGACAGGGTCGAACACTGAAGCTTTCTTT.

The chain links TRBV9 to TRBJ1-6; D perhaps matches TRBD1 (6 bases). This CDR3 spans 15 amino acids. Per the germline V gene, CDR1 is SGDLS and CDR2 is YYNGEE. The V end lost 4 bases, the J end lost 6 bases, and 14 bases lay between the germline ends. The CDR3 sequence: CASSYSGQTNSPLHF. CDR3 sequence (DNA): TGTGCCAGCAGCTACTCTGGACAGACTAATTCACCCCTCCACTTT.

This clone appeared a few times. The rearrangement joins TRBV5-1 to TRBJ1-2, with D unclear. Trimming took off 7 bases at V and 1 base at J, with 14 bases between the two ends. Per the germline V gene, CDR1 is SGHRS and CDR2 is YFSETQ. The CDR3 is made up of 14 amino acids. CDR3 sequence: CASSEGGSNYGYTF. The DNA for the CDR3 is TGCGCCAGCTCGGAGGGAGGAAGTAACTATGGCTACACCTTC.

The chain combines TRBV5-1 with TRBJ1-1; TRBD1 might be the D (6 bases). The CDR3 covers 15 residues. CDR1 SGHRS and CDR2 YFSETQ come from the germline V gene. V was clipped by 4 bases and J by 3 bases, with 16 bases between them. The DNA for the CDR3 is TGCGCCAGCAGCCTGTACAGGGTGACGGACACTGAAGCTTTCTTT. It yields the protein CASSLYRVTDTEAFF.

The V and J genes are TRBV7-9 and TRBJ1-6; possibly TRBD1 for D (5 bases). Germline V lookup: CDR1 SEHNR, CDR2 FQNEAQ (reference sequence). The CDR3 sequence is 14 residues long. Trimming left V 1 base short and J 8 bases short, with 9 bases between. CDR3 DNA sequence: TGTGCCAGCAGCTTAGAGGGGATCTATTCACCCCTCCACTTT. Its protein product is CASSLEGIYSPLHF.

The genes are TRBV7-9 and TRBJ1-6; possibly TRBD1 for D (5 bases). V was pared by 6 bases and J by 7 bases, with 19 bases between. The CDR3 is 16 amino acids. CDR1 is SEHNR, CDR2 FQNEAQ, per germline (reference sequence). DNA of the CDR3: TGTGCCAGCAGTCCTCTGGGGGGGGTGGGGAATTCACCCCTCCACTTT. It is translated as CASSPLGGVGNSPLHF. Filled out from reference TRBV7-9 and TRBJ1-6, the complete variable domain reads DTGVSQNPRHKITKRGQNVTFRCDPISEHNRLYWYRQTLGQGPEFLTYFQNEAQLEKSRLLSDRFSAERPKGSFSTLEIQRTEQGDSAMYLCASSPLGGVGNSPLHFGNGTRLTVT.

The chain is built from TRBV28 and TRBJ1-1; 7 nucleotides agree with TRBD1. The CDR3 extends over 14 amino acids. The germline gives CDR1 MDHEN, CDR2 SYDVKM. V trimming: 5 bases; J trimming: 5 bases; junction bases outside the gene matches: 8. CDR3 amino acids: CASSLRPGGTEAFF. Here the CDR3 DNA reads TGTGCCAGCAGTCTCCGACCAGGGGGGACTGAAGCTTTCTTT.

The V gene is TRBV5-4, the J gene TRBJ2-3, with 10 nucleotides matching TRBD2. J lost 4 bases, V lost 2 bases, and 4 bases had no gene match. The CDR3 runs 15 residues. Germline-derived CDR1 and CDR2 are SGHNT and YYREEE (reference sequence). This CDR3 reads CASSLGTSEADTQYF. The CDR3 DNA reads as TGTGCCAGCAGCTTAGGGACTAGCGAGGCAGATACGCAGTATTTT.

V and J are TRBV15 and TRBJ1-1; D perhaps matches TRBD1 (5 bases). V was clipped by 0 bases and J by 1 base, with 9 bases between them. Per the germline V gene, CDR1 is LNHNV and CDR2 is YYDKDF (reference sequence). The CDR3 sequence is 15 residues long. CDR3 sequence: CATSRDRVQNTEAFF. The CDR3 nucleotides read TGTGCCACCAGCAGAGACAGGGTGCAGAACACTGAAGCTTTCTTT.

The chain couples TRBV11-2 to TRBJ2-2; maybe TRBD2 (5 bases). Germline assignment: CDR1 SGHAT and CDR2 FQNNGV. V lost 3 bases, J lost 1 base, and 6 bases lay in between. CDR3 length: 14 amino acids. CDR3 in amino acids: CASSFGENTGELFF. The CDR3 bases are TGTGCCAGCAGCTTCGGGGAGAACACCGGGGAGCTGTTTTTT.

This chain links TRBV11-2 with TRBJ2-7; TRBD2 matches at 8 bases. V trimming: 2 bases; J trimming: 3 bases; junction bases outside the gene matches: 12. Germline values: CDR1 SGHAT, CDR2 FQNNGV. The CDR3 is 17 amino acids. This CDR3 is CASSLTRGGDIFYEQYF. The CDR3 DNA is TGTGCCAGCAGCTTAACTCGGGGGGGGGACATCTTCTACGAGCAGTACTTC.

The chain uses TRBV4-3 and TRBJ2-1, with a weak D call TRBD2 (5 bases). The CDR3 is 16 amino acids. Trimming cost V 3 bases and J 5 bases, with 17 bases left between them. Germline CDR1 LGHNA, CDR2 YSLEER. In DNA, the CDR3 is TGCGCCAGCAGCCAGGACCTGCTCGGGGTGGACAATGAGCAGTTCTTC. It is translated as CASSQDLLGVDNEQFF.